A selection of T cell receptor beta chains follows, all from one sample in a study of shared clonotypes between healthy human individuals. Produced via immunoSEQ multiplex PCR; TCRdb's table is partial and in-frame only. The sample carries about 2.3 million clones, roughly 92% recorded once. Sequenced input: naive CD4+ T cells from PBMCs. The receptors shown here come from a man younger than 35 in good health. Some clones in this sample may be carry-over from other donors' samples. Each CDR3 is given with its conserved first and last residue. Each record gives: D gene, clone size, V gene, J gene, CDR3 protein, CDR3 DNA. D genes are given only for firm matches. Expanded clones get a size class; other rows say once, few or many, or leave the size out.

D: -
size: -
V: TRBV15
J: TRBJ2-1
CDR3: CATAWGQRGLSEQFF
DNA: TGTGCCACCGCCTGGGGGCAGAGAGGGTTAAGTGAGCAGTTCTTC

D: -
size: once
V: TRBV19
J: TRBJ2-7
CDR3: CASSLLPGTSYEQYF
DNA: TGTGCCAGTAGTCTCCTCCCTGGGACCTCCTACGAGCAGTACTTC

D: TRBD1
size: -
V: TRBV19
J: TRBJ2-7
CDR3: CASSDQGAGEQYF
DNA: TGTGCCAGTTCCGACCAGGGGGCAGGAGAGCAGTACTTC

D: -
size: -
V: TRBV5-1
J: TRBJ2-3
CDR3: CASSLSSRGTGDTQYF
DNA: TGCGCCAGCAGCTTGAGTTCTCGGGGGACGGGAGATACGCAGTATTTT

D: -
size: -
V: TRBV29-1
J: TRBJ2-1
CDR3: CSVERESYNEQFF
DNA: TGCAGCGTAGAAAGGGAGTCCTACAATGAGCAGTTCTTC

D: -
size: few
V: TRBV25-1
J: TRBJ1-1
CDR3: CASSDTNPLSAEAFF
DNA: TGTGCCAGCAGTGATACGAATCCGTTAAGCGCTGAAGCTTTCTTT

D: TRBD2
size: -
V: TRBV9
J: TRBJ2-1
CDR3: CASSPRGSGRDYEQFF
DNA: TGTGCCAGCAGCCCCCGAGGTAGCGGGAGGGATTATGAGCAGTTCTTC

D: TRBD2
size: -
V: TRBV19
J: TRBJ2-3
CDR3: CASSMYGSGYSGRGTDTQYF
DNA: TGTGCCAGTAGTATGTACGGCTCGGGGTATAGCGGGAGAGGCACAGATACGCAGTATTTT

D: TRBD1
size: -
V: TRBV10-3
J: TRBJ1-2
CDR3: CAILGQGANEYGYTF
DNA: TGTGCCATCTTAGGGCAGGGGGCGAACGAGTATGGCTACACCTTC

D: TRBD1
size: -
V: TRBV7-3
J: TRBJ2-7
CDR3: CASSRQGLGEQYF
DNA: TGTGCCAGCAGCCGACAGGGTCTCGGCGAGCAGTACTTC

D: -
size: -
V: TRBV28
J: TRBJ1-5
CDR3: CASSSPRQALNQPQHF
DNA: TGTGCCAGCAGTTCCCCGCGGCAGGCGCTCAATCAGCCCCAGCATTTT

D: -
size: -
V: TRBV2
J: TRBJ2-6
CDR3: CASSGPAGATGANVLTF
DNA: TGTGCCAGCAGTGGGCCGGCGGGGGCGACTGGGGCCAACGTCCTGACTTTC

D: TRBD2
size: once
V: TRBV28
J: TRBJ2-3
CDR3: CASSLRGGYTDTQYF
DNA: TGTGCCAGCAGTTTACGCGGGGGTTATACAGATACGCAGTATTTT

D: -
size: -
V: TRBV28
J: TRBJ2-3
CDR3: CASSSTPGPWDTQYF
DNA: TGTGCCAGCAGTTCGACCCCGGGGCCATGGGATACGCAGTATTTT

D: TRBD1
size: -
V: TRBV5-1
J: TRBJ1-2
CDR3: CASSTGGTDYGYTF
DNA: TGCGCCAGCAGTACAGGGGGCACCGACTATGGCTACACCTTC

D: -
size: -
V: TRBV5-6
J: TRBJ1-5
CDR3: CASSSMNRGQGIEPQHF
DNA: TGTGCCAGCAGCTCCATGAATCGTGGCCAGGGAATTGAGCCCCAGCATTTT

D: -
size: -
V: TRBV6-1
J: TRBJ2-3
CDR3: CASSEAGDTQYF
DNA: TGTGCCAGCAGTGAAGCCGGGGATACGCAGTATTTT

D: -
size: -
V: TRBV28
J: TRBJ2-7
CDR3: CASSSPQGGYEQYF
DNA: TGTGCCAGCAGTAGCCCACAGGGGGGGTACGAGCAGTACTTC

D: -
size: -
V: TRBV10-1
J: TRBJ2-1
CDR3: CASSARGNEQFF
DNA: TGCGCCAGCTCCGCTAGGGGCAATGAGCAGTTCTTC

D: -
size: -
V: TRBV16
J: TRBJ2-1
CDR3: CASSQLQSGTGAEEFF
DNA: TGTGCCAGCAGCCAACTCCAAAGTGGGACGGGGGCGGAGGAGTTCTTC

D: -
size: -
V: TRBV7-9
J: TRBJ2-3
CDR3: CASSFGIGGLTDTQYF
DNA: TGTGCCAGCAGCTTTGGGATTGGGGGTCTCACAGATACGCAGTATTTT

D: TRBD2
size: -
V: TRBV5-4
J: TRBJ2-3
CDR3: CASSLGTSGRTNTQYF
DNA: TGTGCCAGCAGCCTAGGGACTAGCGGGAGGACAAATACGCAGTATTTT

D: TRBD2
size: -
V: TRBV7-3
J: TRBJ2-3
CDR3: CASSLSRTSGIADTQYF
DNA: TGTGCCAGCAGCTTATCCCGGACTAGCGGGATTGCCGATACGCAGTATTTT

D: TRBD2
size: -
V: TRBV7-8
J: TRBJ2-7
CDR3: CASLGGLASYEQYF
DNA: TGTGCCAGCCTAGGGGGACTAGCATCCTACGAGCAGTACTTC

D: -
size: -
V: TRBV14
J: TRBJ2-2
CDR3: CASSQDKGWGTGELFF
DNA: TGTGCCAGCAGCCAAGATAAAGGATGGGGCACCGGGGAGCTGTTTTTT

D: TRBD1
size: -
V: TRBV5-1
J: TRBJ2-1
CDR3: CASRRDRGPSDQFF
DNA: TGCGCCAGCAGAAGGGACAGGGGCCCCTCGGACCAGTTCTTC

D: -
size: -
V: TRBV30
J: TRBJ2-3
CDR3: CAWSVERTDTQYF
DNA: TGTGCCTGGAGTGTGGAGCGCACAGATACGCAGTATTTT

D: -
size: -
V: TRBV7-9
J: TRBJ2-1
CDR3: CASSLATAGEQFF
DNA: TGTGCCAGCAGCTTAGCAACGGCGGGAGAGCAGTTCTTC

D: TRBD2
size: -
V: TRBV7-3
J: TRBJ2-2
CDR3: CASSRWGGRKLNTGELFF
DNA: TGTGCCAGCAGTCGTTGGGGCGGGAGGAAACTGAACACCGGGGAGCTGTTTTTT

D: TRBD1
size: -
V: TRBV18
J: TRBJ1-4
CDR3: CASSMGQLATNEKLFF
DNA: TGTGCCAGCTCGATGGGACAGCTTGCAACTAATGAAAAACTGTTTTTT

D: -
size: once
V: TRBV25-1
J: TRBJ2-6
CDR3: CASSETGISGANVLTF
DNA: TGTGCCAGCAGTGAAACAGGGATTTCTGGGGCCAACGTCCTGACTTTC

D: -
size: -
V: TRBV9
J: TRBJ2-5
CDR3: CASSVGIGRETQYF
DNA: TGTGCCAGCAGCGTAGGGATAGGGAGGGAGACCCAGTACTTC

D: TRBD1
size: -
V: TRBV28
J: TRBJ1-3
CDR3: CASSWIQGAGGNTIYF
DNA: TGTGCCAGCAGTTGGATCCAGGGGGCGGGAGGAAACACCATATATTTT

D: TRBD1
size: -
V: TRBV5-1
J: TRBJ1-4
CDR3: CASSANHGTGGTNEKLFF
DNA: TGCGCCAGCAGCGCAAATCACGGGACAGGAGGGACTAATGAAAAACTGTTTTTT

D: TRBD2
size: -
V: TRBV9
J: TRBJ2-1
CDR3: CASSASGRVYNEQFF
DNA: TGTGCCAGCAGCGCAAGCGGGAGAGTTTACAATGAGCAGTTCTTC

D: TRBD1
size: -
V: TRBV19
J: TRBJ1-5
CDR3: CASRPDRVGQPQHF
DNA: TGTGCCAGTAGGCCGGACAGGGTTGGACAGCCCCAGCATTTT

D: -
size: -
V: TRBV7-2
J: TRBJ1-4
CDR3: CASSQDRWNEKLFF
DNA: TGTGCCAGCAGCCAAGACAGGTGGAATGAAAAACTGTTTTTT

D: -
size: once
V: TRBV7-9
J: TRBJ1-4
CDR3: CASSLGDNNEKLFF
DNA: TGTGCCAGCAGCTTGGGAGACAACAATGAAAAACTGTTTTTT

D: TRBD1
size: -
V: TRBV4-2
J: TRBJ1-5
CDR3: CASSQVLTPGTGFNQPQHF
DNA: TGTGCCAGCAGCCAAGTCCTTACACCCGGGACAGGCTTTAATCAGCCCCAGCATTTT

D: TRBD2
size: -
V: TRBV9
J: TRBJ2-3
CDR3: CASSPSGFTDTQYF
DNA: TGTGCCAGCAGCCCTAGCGGTTTCACAGATACGCAGTATTTT

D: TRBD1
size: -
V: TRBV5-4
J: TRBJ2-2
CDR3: CASSLTGGWTGELFF
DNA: TGTGCCAGCAGCTTAACAGGGGGCTGGACCGGGGAGCTGTTTTTT

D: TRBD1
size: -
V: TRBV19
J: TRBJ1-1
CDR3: CASSAPRTGPTEAFF
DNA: TGTGCCAGTAGTGCGCCGAGGACAGGGCCCACTGAAGCTTTCTTT

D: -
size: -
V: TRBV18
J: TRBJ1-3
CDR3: CATFRLSSLSSGNTIYF
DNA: TGTGCCACTTTCCGCCTGTCCTCCCTTAGCTCTGGAAACACCATATATTTT

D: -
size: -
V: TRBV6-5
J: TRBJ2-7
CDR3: CASSTGREQYF
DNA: TGTGCCAGCAGCACGGGACGGGAGCAGTACTTC

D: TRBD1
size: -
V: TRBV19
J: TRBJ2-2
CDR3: CASSKRGPGELFF
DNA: TGTGCCAGTAGTAAAAGGGGGCCCGGGGAGCTGTTTTTT

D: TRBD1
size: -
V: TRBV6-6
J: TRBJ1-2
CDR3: CASSDRGRGGYTF
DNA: TGTGCCAGCAGTGACAGGGGGCGGGGTGGCTACACCTTC

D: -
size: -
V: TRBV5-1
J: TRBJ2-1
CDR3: CASRPTSDFDEQFF
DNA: TGCGCCAGCAGACCTACTAGTGATTTCGATGAGCAGTTCTTC

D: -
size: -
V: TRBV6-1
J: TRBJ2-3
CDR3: CASSEWAVSTDTQYF
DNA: TGTGCCAGCAGTGAATGGGCGGTTAGCACAGATACGCAGTATTTT

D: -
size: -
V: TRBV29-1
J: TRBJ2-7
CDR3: CSVEKGFLGEQYF
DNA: TGCAGCGTTGAGAAGGGCTTCCTTGGCGAGCAGTACTTC

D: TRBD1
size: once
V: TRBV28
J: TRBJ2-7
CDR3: CASSLRGQTYEQYF
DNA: TGTGCCAGCAGTTTGAGGGGGCAGACCTACGAGCAGTACTTC

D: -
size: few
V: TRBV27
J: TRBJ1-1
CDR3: CASSLWGKNTEAFF
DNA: TGTGCCAGCAGTTTATGGGGGAAGAACACTGAAGCTTTCTTT

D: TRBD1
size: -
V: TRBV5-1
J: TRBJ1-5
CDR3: CASSLAPQGDSNQPQHF
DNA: TGCGCCAGCAGCTTGGCCCCCCAGGGGGATAGCAATCAGCCCCAGCATTTT

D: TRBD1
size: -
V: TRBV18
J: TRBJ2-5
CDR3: CASSPTGGQETQYF
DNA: TGTGCCAGCTCACCGACAGGGGGGCAAGAGACCCAGTACTTC